This paragraph covers one T cell receptor (beta chain) sequence. These data originate in a study of blood T cell repertoires in COVID-19. Study context: Samples taken during acute and convalescent COVID-19 were collected in the United States, Italy and Spain. PBMCs, B-cell-depleted T cells, or T cells provided the cDNA or gDNA that made up the material.

V dropped 4 bases and J dropped 2; count of bases not matched to a gene: 10. Per germline, CDR1 SGHDN and CDR2 FVKESK. CDR3 length: 17 amino acids. Authors' methods: Nucleated cell number was recorded as an estimate derived from reference gene primer amplification. TCRdb's copy holds only in-frame clones and misses some; the assay was immunoSEQ multiplex PCR. That table supplies the V and J calls and clone size; D and trimming were determined from the DNA. The table records some 250,000 clones, 84% of them present only once. What was sequenced was peripheral blood. This TCR derives from a man in his sixties with acute or convalescent COVID-19. This chain links TRBV14 with TRBJ2-3, with 9 bases that match TRBD2. The CDR3 region is CASSPLGGGGATDTQYF. CDR3 sequence (DNA): TGTGCCAGCAGCCCCCTAGGGGGCGGGGGGGCCACAGATACGCAGTATTTT.